This paragraph covers one T cell receptor (beta chain) sequence. In the original analysis: Reference gene primers were amplified, and this amplification served to estimate nucleated cell counts. Produced via immunoSEQ multiplex PCR; TCRdb's table is partial and in-frame only. V and J calls and clone size come straight from that table; D and trimming were deduced from the DNA. The data show tens of thousands of clones, with more than 60% seen just once and 25% to 35% held by the top ten. Trimming stripped 5 bases from V and 5 bases from J, with 10 bases between. The V gene's germline CDR1 is SGHTA and CDR2 FQGTGA. The CDR3 runs to 13 residues. These data are taken from a study of blood T cell repertoires in COVID-19. For the study at large: COVID-19 samples collected from the United States, Italy and Spain covered acute and convalescent phases. PBMCs, B-cell-depleted T cells, or T cells provided the cDNA or gDNA that made up the material.

This chain links TRBV7-3 with TRBJ2-1, with D hard to call. The clonotype was recovered from a woman aged 70-85 years with acute or convalescent COVID-19. Input material: peripheral blood. The CDR3 DNA follows: TGTGCCAGCAGCCGGTACGGTGACAATGAGCAGTTCTTC. It codes for CASSRYGDNEQFF.